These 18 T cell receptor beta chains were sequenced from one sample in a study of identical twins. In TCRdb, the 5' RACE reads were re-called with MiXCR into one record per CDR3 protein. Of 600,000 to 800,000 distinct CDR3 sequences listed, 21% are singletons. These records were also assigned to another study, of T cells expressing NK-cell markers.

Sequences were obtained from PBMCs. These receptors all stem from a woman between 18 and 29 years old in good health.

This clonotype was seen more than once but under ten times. The DNA for the CDR3 is TGTGCCATCGGGACGGTCAGCTACGAGCAGTACTTC. It specifies CAIGTVSYEQYF. This sequence joins TRBV10-3 and TRBJ2-7, with D perhaps TRBD1 or TRBD2 (5 bases each). Germline CDR1 reads ENHRY; CDR2 reads SYGVKD. Deletions cut 8 bases from V and 3 bases from J, with 11 bases between. CDR3 length: 12 amino acids.

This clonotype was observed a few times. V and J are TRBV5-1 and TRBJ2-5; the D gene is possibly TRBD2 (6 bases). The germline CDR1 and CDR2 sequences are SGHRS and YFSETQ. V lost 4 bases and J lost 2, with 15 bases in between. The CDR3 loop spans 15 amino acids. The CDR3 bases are TGCGCCAGCAGCCCGGGACTTACCTATCAAGAGACCCAGTACTTC. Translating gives CASSPGLTYQETQYF.

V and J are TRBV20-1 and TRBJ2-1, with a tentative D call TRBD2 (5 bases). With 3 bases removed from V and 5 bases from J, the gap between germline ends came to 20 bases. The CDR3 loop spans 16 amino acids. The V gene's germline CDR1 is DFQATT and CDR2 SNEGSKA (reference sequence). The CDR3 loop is CSASSWAGVSHNEQFF. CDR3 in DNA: TGCAGTGCTAGTTCCTGGGCGGGTGTGAGTCACAATGAGCAGTTCTTC.

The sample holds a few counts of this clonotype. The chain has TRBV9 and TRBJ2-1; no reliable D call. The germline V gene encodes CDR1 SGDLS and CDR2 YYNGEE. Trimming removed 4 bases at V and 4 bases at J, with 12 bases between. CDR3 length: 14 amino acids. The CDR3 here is CASSPEVGYNEQFF. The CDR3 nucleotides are TGTGCCAGCAGCCCAGAGGTGGGGTACAATGAGCAGTTCTTC.

CDR3 bases: TGTGCCAGCAGCGTAGAGCCAGGGTCGGCTGACGAGCAGTACTTC. It encodes CASSVEPGSADEQYF. The rearrangement uses TRBV9 and TRBJ2-7; weak D call: TRBD1 (5 bases). The length of the CDR3 is 15 residues. V was shortened by 0 bases and J by 5 bases, with 15 bases between the two germline ends. The germline gives CDR1 SGDLS, CDR2 YYNGEE.

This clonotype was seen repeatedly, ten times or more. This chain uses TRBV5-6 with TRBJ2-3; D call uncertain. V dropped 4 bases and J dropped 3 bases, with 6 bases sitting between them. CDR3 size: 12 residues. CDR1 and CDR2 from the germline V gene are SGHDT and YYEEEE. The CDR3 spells CASSPDTDTQYF. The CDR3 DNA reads TGTGCCAGCAGCCCTGATACAGATACGCAGTATTTT.

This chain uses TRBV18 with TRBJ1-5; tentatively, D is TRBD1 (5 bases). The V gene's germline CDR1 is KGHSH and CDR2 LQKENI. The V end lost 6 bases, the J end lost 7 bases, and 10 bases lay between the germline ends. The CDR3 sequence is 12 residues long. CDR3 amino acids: CASSTGEQPQHF. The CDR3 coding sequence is TGTGCCAGCTCGACGGGGGAGCAGCCCCAGCATTTT.

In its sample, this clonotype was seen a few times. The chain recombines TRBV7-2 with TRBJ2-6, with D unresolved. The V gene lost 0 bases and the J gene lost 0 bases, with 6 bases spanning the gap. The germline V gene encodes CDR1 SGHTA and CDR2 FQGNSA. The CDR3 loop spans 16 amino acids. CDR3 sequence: CASSLALISGANVLTF. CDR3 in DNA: TGTGCCAGCAGCTTAGCGCTAATCTCTGGGGCCAACGTCCTGACTTTC.

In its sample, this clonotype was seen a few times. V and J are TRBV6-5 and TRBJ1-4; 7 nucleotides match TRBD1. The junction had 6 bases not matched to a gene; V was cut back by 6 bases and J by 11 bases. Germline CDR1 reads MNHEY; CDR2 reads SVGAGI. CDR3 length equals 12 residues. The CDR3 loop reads CASSSGTAKLFF. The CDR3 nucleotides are TGTGCCAGCAGCTCCGGGACAGCTAAACTGTTTTTT.

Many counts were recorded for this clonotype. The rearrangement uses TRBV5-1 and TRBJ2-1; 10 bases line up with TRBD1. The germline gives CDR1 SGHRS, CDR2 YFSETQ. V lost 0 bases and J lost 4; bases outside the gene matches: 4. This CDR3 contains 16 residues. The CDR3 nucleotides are TGCGCCAGCAGCTTGGGGCTGGGACAGGGGTACAATGAGCAGTTCTTC. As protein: CASSLGLGQGYNEQFF.

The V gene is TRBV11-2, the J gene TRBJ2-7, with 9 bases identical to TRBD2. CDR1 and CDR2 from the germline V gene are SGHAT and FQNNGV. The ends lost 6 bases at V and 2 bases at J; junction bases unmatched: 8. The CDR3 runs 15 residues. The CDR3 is CASSQELAGPYEQYF. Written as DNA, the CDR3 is TGTGCCAGCAGTCAGGAGCTAGCGGGACCCTACGAGCAGTACTTC.

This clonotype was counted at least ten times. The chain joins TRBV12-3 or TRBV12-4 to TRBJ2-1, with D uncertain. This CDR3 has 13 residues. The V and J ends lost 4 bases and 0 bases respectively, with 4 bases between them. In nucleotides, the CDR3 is TGTGCCAGCAGTTCCGGCTCCTACAATGAGCAGTTCTTC. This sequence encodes CASSSGSYNEQFF.

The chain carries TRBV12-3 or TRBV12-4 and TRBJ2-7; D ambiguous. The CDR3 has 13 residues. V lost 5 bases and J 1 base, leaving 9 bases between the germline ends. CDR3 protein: CASSRSNSYEQYF. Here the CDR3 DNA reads TGTGCCAGCAGTAGGTCCAATTCCTACGAGCAGTACTTC.

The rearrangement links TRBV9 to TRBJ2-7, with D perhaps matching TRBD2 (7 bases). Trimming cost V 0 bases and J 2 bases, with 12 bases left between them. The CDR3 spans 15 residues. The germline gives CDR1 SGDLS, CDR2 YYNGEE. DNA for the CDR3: TGTGCCAGCAGCGTAGAGGGCGGGGGCCCCTACGAGCAGTACTTC. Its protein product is CASSVEGGGPYEQYF.

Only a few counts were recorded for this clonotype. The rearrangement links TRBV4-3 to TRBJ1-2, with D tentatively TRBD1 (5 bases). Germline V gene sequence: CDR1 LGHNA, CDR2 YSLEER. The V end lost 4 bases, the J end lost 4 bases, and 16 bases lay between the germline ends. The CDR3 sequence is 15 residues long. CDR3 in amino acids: CASSPAAQGTYGYTF. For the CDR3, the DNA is TGCGCCAGCAGCCCAGCGGCCCAGGGAACCTATGGCTACACCTTC.

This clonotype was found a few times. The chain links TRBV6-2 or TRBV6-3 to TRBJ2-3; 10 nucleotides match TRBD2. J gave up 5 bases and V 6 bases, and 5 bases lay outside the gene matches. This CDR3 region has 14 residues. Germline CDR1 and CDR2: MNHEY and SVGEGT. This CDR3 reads CASSIAGGIDTQYF. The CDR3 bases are TGTGCCAGCAGCATAGCGGGAGGTATAGATACGCAGTATTTT.

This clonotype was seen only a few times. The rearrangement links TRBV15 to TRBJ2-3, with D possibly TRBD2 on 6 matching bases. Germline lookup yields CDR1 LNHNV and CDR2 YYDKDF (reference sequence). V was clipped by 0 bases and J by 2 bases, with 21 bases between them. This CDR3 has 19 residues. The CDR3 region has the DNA TGTGCCACCAGCAGAGATCTGGGGGGTGGCGGACTTCTCACAGATACGCAGTATTTT. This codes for CATSRDLGGGGLLTDTQYF.

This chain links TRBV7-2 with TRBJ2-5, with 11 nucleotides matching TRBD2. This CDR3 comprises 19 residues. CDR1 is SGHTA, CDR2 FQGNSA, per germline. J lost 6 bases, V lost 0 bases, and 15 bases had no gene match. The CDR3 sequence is CASSLAAGVRLAGQKTQYF. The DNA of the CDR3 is TGTGCCAGCAGCTTAGCGGCAGGGGTTAGACTAGCGGGACAAAAGACCCAGTACTTC.